The sequence of this T cell receptor (beta chain) was determined in a study of blood T cell repertoires in COVID-19. In the study overall: Acute and convalescent COVID-19 specimens originated in the United States, Italy and Spain.

After removal of 7 bases from V and 4 bases from J, the junction contained 19 bases not matched to a gene. The CDR3 runs 18 residues. Per germline, CDR1 ENHRY and CDR2 SYGVKD. Cohort placement rested on clinical history that participants reported themselves. Cohort 3 donors counted as recovered after two negative PCRs, clearance, or resolved symptoms. Original processing notes: Estimation of nucleated cell counts was performed using reference gene primer amplification. Method: immunoSEQ multiplex PCR; TCRdb's copy keeps in-frame clones and lacks some. V and J calls and clone size are as listed in that table; D and trimming were resolved from the DNA. The sample comprises more than 150,000 clones, almost 80% of which are singletons, and around 15% rests with the top ten.

Sequenced input: PBMCs or T cells enriched from blood (not recorded which). The rearrangement uses TRBV10-3 and TRBJ1-1; TRBD1 agrees at 9 bases. This TCR derives from a woman between 50 and 59 years old who had recovered from COVID-19. The CDR3 DNA reads as TGTGCCATCATGGGCCCCACAACAGGGGGCCGGCTGGGCACTGAAGCTTTCTTT. This encodes CAIMGPTTGGRLGTEAFF.